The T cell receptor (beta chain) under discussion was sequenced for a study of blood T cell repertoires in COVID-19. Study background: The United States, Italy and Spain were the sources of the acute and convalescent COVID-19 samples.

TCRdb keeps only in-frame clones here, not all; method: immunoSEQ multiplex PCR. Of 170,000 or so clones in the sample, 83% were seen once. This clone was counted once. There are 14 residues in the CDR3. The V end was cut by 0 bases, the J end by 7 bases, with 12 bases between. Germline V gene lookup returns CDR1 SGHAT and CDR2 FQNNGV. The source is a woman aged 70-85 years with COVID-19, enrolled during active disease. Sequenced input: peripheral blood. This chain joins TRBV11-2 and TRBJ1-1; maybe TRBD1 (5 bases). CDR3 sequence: CASSLESGVDEAFF. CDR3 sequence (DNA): TGTGCCAGCAGCTTAGAGTCGGGGGTCGATGAAGCTTTCTTT.